Below are 11 T cell receptor beta chains sequenced from a single sample in a study of blood T cell repertoires in COVID-19. The protocol was immunoSEQ multiplex PCR, while the TCRdb copy is restricted to in-frame clones and leaves out a portion. This repertoire shows 200,000 to 250,000 clones, approximately 86% found once; its top ten account for approximately 1.5%. The sample taken for sequencing was PBMCs or T cells enriched from blood (not recorded which). Receptors originate from a woman aged 50 to 65 who had recovered from COVID-19.

This clone was detected only once. J is TRBJ2-2 and V is TRBV10-3; 8 bases fit TRBD1. The CDR3 extends over 13 amino acids. Germline V gene sequence: CDR1 ENHRY, CDR2 SYGVKD. Trimming took 7 bases from V and 6 from J; bases not matched to a gene: 4. CDR3: CAINQGASGELFF. CDR3 in DNA: TGTGCCATCAATCAGGGGGCCTCCGGGGAGCTGTTTTTT.

This chain joins TRBV12-5 and TRBJ1-2; D is possibly TRBD1 (5 bases). Germline V lookup: CDR1 LGHNT, CDR2 FRNRAP. V lost 5 bases to trimming and J lost 3 bases, with 10 bases between them. The CDR3 runs to 13 residues. Here the CDR3 reads CASGIDSHYGYTF. CDR3 sequence (DNA): TGTGCTAGTGGTATCGACAGCCACTATGGCTACACCTTC.

On this clone: This sample includes further DNA sequences coding for the same CDR3. V is TRBV3-1 (or the pseudogene TRBV3-2) and J is TRBJ1-3; D is unclear. Trimming took off 0 bases at V and 4 bases at J, with 4 bases between the two ends. Germline V gene sequence: CDR1 LGHDT, CDR2 YNNKEL (reference sequence). This CDR3 region has 13 residues. DNA for the CDR3: TGTGCCAGCAGCCAAGACAGAGGAAACACCATATATTTT. This gives the protein CASSQDRGNTIYF.

The rearrangement uses TRBV28 and TRBJ1-2, with D tentatively TRBD1 (6 bases). Germline lookup yields CDR1 MDHEN and CDR2 SYDVKM. Between the trimmed V and J ends, which lost 1 base and 2 bases, there was a span of 20 bases. The CDR3 has 18 residues. The CDR3, as DNA: TGTGCCAGCAGTTTATTTGATCGGGCTCAGGGGATAAACTATGGCTACACCTTC. Encoded protein: CASSLFDRAQGINYGYTF.

The V and J genes are TRBV18 and TRBJ2-5; D is perhaps TRBD2 (6 bases). The CDR3 sequence is 15 residues long. The germline V gene has CDR1 KGHSH and CDR2 LQKENI. V was clipped by 3 bases and J by 6 bases, with 17 bases between them. The CDR3 coding sequence is TGTGCCAGCTCACCCAGAGGGGAGGCCCTCCAGACCCAGTACTTC. Amino acids: CASSPRGEALQTQYF. Complete variable domain (other parts from reference TRBV18 and TRBJ2-5): NAGVMQNPRHLVRRRGQEARLRCSPMKGHSHVYWYRQLPEEGLKFMVYLQKENIIDESGMPKERFSAEFPKEGPSILRIQQVVRGDSAAYFCASSPRGEALQTQYFGPGTRLLVL.

This chain joins TRBV10-3 and TRBJ2-7; 8 bases are a match to TRBD2. The CDR3 is made up of 14 amino acids. V was pared by 3 bases and J by 3 bases, with 4 bases of the junction left unmatched. Germline V lookup: CDR1 ENHRY, CDR2 SYGVKD. As DNA, the CDR3 is TGTGCCATCAGTGAAGGGCTAGCGGGCTACGAGCAGTACTTC. Translation gives CAISEGLAGYEQYF.

This clone was counted only a few times. This chain uses TRBV19 with TRBJ1-1, with a tentative D call TRBD1 (5 bases). The V end lost 9 bases, the J end lost 0 bases, and 20 bases lay between the germline ends. CDR1 is LNHDA and CDR2 is SQIVND in the germline V gene (reference sequence). The CDR3 covers 16 residues. CDR3 nucleotide sequence: TGTGCCAGCGACTTGGGTACAGGACATTTGAACACTGAAGCTTTCTTT. Its translation is CASDLGTGHLNTEAFF.

The chain carries TRBV28 and TRBJ1-4; 10 bases are a match to TRBD1. This CDR3 contains 18 residues. CDR1 and CDR2 from the germline V gene are MDHEN and SYDVKM. V trimming: 4 bases; J trimming: 0 bases; junction bases outside the gene matches: 8. CDR3 bases: TGTGCCAGCAGTTACCGGGACAGGGGATGGGCAACTAATGAAAAACTGTTTTTT. This gives the protein CASSYRDRGWATNEKLFF.

Turning to this clone: Other DNA sequences of this sample code for an identical CDR3. This chain links TRBV7-9 with TRBJ2-1; 8 nucleotides line up with TRBD1. Germline loops: CDR1 SEHNR, CDR2 FQNEAQ (reference sequence). This CDR3 contains 15 residues. V shed 5 bases and J 4 bases; nucleotides not matched to a gene: 7. CDR3 DNA: TGTGCCAGCAGCCCCGGGACAGGAGGATACAATGAGCAGTTCTTC. It is translated as CASSPGTGGYNEQFF.

The chain recombines TRBV5-5 with TRBJ2-1, with D hard to call. CDR1 and CDR2 from the germline V gene are SGHKS and YYEKEE (reference sequence). The CDR3 length is 15 residues. V lost 0 bases and J 1 base, leaving 8 bases between the germline ends. The CDR3 sequence: CASSLDLLSYNEQFF. DNA of the CDR3: TGTGCCAGCAGCTTGGATCTCTTATCCTACAATGAGCAGTTCTTC.

This chain uses TRBV18 with TRBJ2-3; TRBD1 aligns across 8 bases. The germline CDR1 and CDR2 sequences are KGHSH and LQKENI. CDR3 size: 15 residues. J was trimmed by 1 base and V by 1 base; bases with no gene match: 1. The DNA of the CDR3 is TGTGCCAGCTCACCACTGGGACAGGGCACAGATACGCAGTATTTT. Protein: CASSPLGQGTDTQYF.